These 24 T cell receptor beta chains share one sample of origin, sequenced in a study of cytomegalovirus exposure and HLA in healthy donors. Produced via immunoSEQ multiplex PCR; TCRdb's table is partial and in-frame only. This table has 300,000 to 450,000 clones, roughly 85% appearing once. Material: PBMCs. Receptors were obtained from a woman aged 18 to 35 in good health and CMV-seronegative.

The gene calls are TRBV5-1 and TRBJ2-2; TRBD2 matches 14 bases. Germline V gene sequence: CDR1 SGHRS, CDR2 YFSETQ. The CDR3 runs to 17 residues. V gave up 4 bases and J gave up 3 bases; unmatched junction bases: 5. The CDR3 region has the DNA TGCGCCAGCAGCCCGACTAGCGGGGGGGCCGACACCGGGGAGCTGTTTTTT. This codes for CASSPTSGGADTGELFF.

This clone has more than one count but fewer than ten. The chain carries TRBV11-2 and TRBJ2-7; TRBD1 might be the D (5 bases). The germline CDR1 and CDR2 sequences are SGHAT and FQNNGV. The germline V and J ends were trimmed by 5 bases and 5 bases, with 10 bases remaining between them. The CDR3 has 12 amino acids. CDR3 residues: CASSPSRDEQYF. The DNA for the CDR3 is TGTGCCAGCAGCCCAAGCAGGGACGAGCAGTACTTC.

This sequence joins TRBV4-2 and TRBJ1-1, with D tentatively TRBD1 (5 bases). CDR1 is LGHNA and CDR2 is YNFKEQ in the germline V gene. Trimming took off 4 bases at V and 6 bases at J, with 12 bases between the two ends. The CDR3 contains 13 residues. The CDR3 DNA is TGTGCCAGCAGCCGGGAGGGGATCGCTGAAGCTTTCTTT. Protein product: CASSREGIAEAFF.

This clone has only one observation. V usage is TRBV2 and J usage is TRBJ2-4; TRBD1 matches 10 bases. CDR1 is SNHLY, CDR2 FYNNEI, per germline. After removal of 6 bases from V and 4 bases from J, the junction contained 9 bases not matched to a gene. The CDR3 is 16 amino acids. This chain's CDR3 is CASRDGQGVGKNIQYF. The CDR3 coding sequence is TGTGCCAGCAGGGACGGACAGGGGGTTGGTAAAAACATTCAGTACTTC. Combining the CDR3 with reference TRBV2 and TRBJ2-4 gives the whole variable domain EPEVTQTPSHQVTQMGQEVILRCVPISNHLYFYWYRQILGQKVEFLVSFYNNEISEKSEIFDDQFSVERPDGSNFTLKIRSTKLEDSAMYFCASRDGQGVGKNIQYFGAGTRLSVL.

A word on this clone: Other nucleotide sequences in the sample specify the same CDR3. The chain carries TRBV18 and TRBJ2-7; D perhaps matches TRBD1 (5 bases). Per the germline V gene, CDR1 is KGHSH and CDR2 is LQKENI. The CDR3 loop spans 12 amino acids. Trimming took 3 bases from V and 4 from J, leaving 7 bases between them. The CDR3 loop reads CASSPDRYEQYF. CDR3 sequence (DNA): TGTGCCAGCTCACCCGACAGATACGAGCAGTACTTC.

The chain uses TRBV28 and TRBJ1-6; D gene ambiguous. Looked up from germline, CDR1 is MDHEN and CDR2 is SYDVKM. The V end was cut by 2 bases, the J end by 8 bases, with 10 bases between. The CDR3 spans 14 residues. The CDR3 is CASSLAGSHSPLHF. CDR3 coding DNA: TGTGCCAGCAGTTTAGCCGGGAGTCATTCACCCCTCCACTTT.

This rearrangement joins TRBV4-1 to TRBJ2-3; possibly TRBD1 for D (5 bases). This CDR3 contains 15 residues. The V end lost 0 bases, the J end lost 3 bases, and 10 bases lay between the germline ends. Germline CDR1 is MGHRA and CDR2 is YSYEKL. CDR3 loop: CASSQESGSTDTQYF. The CDR3 DNA follows: TGCGCCAGCAGCCAAGAATCAGGGTCTACAGATACGCAGTATTTT.

The chain has TRBV6-1 and TRBJ2-7; D possibly corresponds to TRBD1 (6 bases). V shed 5 bases and J shed 0 bases, with 11 bases lying between them. This CDR3 has 14 amino acids. Germline-derived CDR1 and CDR2 are MNHNS and SASEGT. The chain's CDR3 is CASSFSGVSYEQYF. CDR3 nucleotide sequence: TGTGCCAGCAGTTTCTCAGGGGTCTCCTACGAGCAGTACTTC.

The chain employs TRBV25-1 and TRBJ1-2; 8 nucleotides align to TRBD1. Germline V gives CDR1 MGHDK, CDR2 SYGVNS. The CDR3 length is 16 residues. The ends lost 5 bases at V and 4 bases at J; junction bases unmatched: 12. Here the CDR3 DNA reads TGTGCCAGCAGTTCCTGGATACAGGGGGATACCTATGGCTACACCTTC. This translates into CASSSWIQGDTYGYTF.

This clone was recorded once. The chain carries TRBV7-9 and TRBJ2-1; 9 bases are a match to TRBD1. The CDR3 consists of 15 residues. Germline V gene lookup returns CDR1 SEHNR and CDR2 FQNEAQ (reference sequence). Germline trimming cut 6 bases from V and 5 bases from J; bases unmatched to any gene: 8. The DNA of the CDR3 is TGTGCCAGCAGACCACGGGACAGGGCGGACAATGAGCAGTTCTTC. It yields the protein CASRPRDRADNEQFF.

This rearrangement joins TRBV12-5 to TRBJ2-3, with D perhaps TRBD1 (6 bases). Germline CDR1 reads LGHNT; CDR2 reads FRNRAP. The V end was cut by 6 bases, the J end by 4 bases, with 14 bases between. This CDR3 has 14 amino acids. Here the CDR3 DNA reads TGTGCTAGTGGACGGGACACCGCGGCAGATACGCAGTATTTT. Protein product: CASGRDTAADTQYF.

V gene TRBV7-9 combines with J gene TRBJ2-5; 9 bases align to TRBD2. This CDR3 has 14 amino acids. After removal of 3 bases from V and 2 bases from J, the junction contained 1 base not matched to a gene. Germline CDR1 reads SEHNR; CDR2 reads FQNEAQ (reference sequence). For the CDR3, the DNA is TGTGCCAGCAGCTTGGCGGGAGGGCAAGAGACCCAGTACTTC. Its protein is CASSLAGGQETQYF.

This chain connects TRBV29-1 to TRBJ2-7; TRBD1 aligns across 10 bases. Germline V gene lookup returns CDR1 SQVTM and CDR2 ANQGSEA. The trim removed 4 bases at V and 0 bases at J, leaving 0 bases unmatched. This CDR3 region has 13 residues. CDR3: CSVGQGASYEQYF. Here the CDR3 DNA reads TGCAGCGTTGGACAGGGGGCCTCCTACGAGCAGTACTTC.

The chain couples TRBV29-1 to TRBJ2-7; 9 positions agree with TRBD1. Trimming cost V 5 bases and J 2 bases; bases outside gene matches: 1. The CDR3 spans 12 residues. Germline values: CDR1 SQVTM, CDR2 ANQGSEA. CDR3 amino acids: CSVRQGAYEQYF. The CDR3 nucleotides are TGCAGCGTTAGACAGGGGGCCTACGAGCAGTACTTC.

The chain uses TRBV5-6 and TRBJ2-4; 12 nucleotides line up with TRBD1. This CDR3 comprises 19 residues. The junction had 12 bases not matched to a gene; V was cut back by 2 bases and J by 3 bases. Germline assignment: CDR1 SGHDT and CDR2 YYEEEE. This CDR3 reads CASSFRASGTGGVKNIQYF. For the CDR3, the DNA is TGTGCCAGCAGCTTTCGAGCCTCAGGGACAGGGGGCGTCAAAAACATTCAGTACTTC. Together with reference TRBV5-6 and TRBJ2-4, the CDR3 gives the full variable domain: DAGVTQSPTHLIKTRGQQVTLRCSPKSGHDTVSWYQQALGQGPQFIFQYYEEEERQRGNFPDRFSGHQFPNYSSELNVNALLLGDSALYLCASSFRASGTGGVKNIQYFGAGTRLSVL.

V gene TRBV7-3 combines with J gene TRBJ2-3, with 8 bases identical to TRBD2. The germline V gene encodes CDR1 SGHTA and CDR2 FQGTGA. CDR3 length equals 15 residues. V shed 2 bases and J 0 bases; nucleotides not matched to a gene: 1. The CDR3 nucleotides read TGTGCCAGCAGCTTAGGACTAGCTAGCACAGATACGCAGTATTTT. As protein: CASSLGLASTDTQYF.

The rearrangement joins TRBV5-6 to TRBJ1-3; D may be TRBD1 (5 bases). V dropped 4 bases and J dropped 2 bases, with 16 bases sitting between them. Germline V gene sequence: CDR1 SGHDT, CDR2 YYEEEE. This CDR3 region has 16 residues. The CDR3 spells CASSLGAGEAGNTIYF. DNA for the CDR3: TGTGCCAGCAGCCTCGGGGCGGGAGAGGCTGGAAACACCATATATTTT.

CDR3 nucleotides: TGTGCCAGCAGTGAAGAGGTTAGCGCGGCGGGTACCGGGGAGCTGTTTTTT. This encodes CASSEEVSAAGTGELFF. The chain uses TRBV6-1 and TRBJ2-2; a weak D match, TRBD2 (5 bases). This CDR3 spans 17 amino acids. Germline V lookup: CDR1 MNHNS, CDR2 SASEGT. The V end lost 1 base, the J end lost 5 bases, and 17 bases lay between the germline ends.

The rearrangement uses TRBV5-4 and TRBJ2-2; D uncertain. V dropped 1 base and J dropped 6 bases, with 13 bases sitting between them. This CDR3 is 15 amino acids long. Germline-derived CDR1 and CDR2 are SGHNT and YYREEE (reference sequence). This CDR3 reads CASSLKAQFPGELFF. As DNA, the CDR3 is TGTGCCAGCAGCTTGAAGGCACAGTTCCCCGGGGAGCTGTTTTTT. The entire variable domain, with the rest obtained from reference TRBV5-4 and TRBJ2-2, is as follows: ETGVTQSPTHLIKTRGQQVTLRCSSQSGHNTVSWYQQALGQGPQFIFQYYREEENGRGNFPPRFSGLQFPNYSSELNVNALELDDSALYLCASSLKAQFPGELFFGEGSRLTVL.

The chain employs TRBV6-4 and TRBJ2-1; TRBD2 agrees at 10 bases. The germline gives CDR1 MRHNA, CDR2 SNTAGT. Trimming took 2 bases from V and 8 from J; bases not matched to a gene: 3. This CDR3 has 14 amino acids. CDR3 DNA sequence: TGTGCCAGCAGTGACCTAGCGGGAGAAGATGAGCAGTTCTTC. The encoded protein is CASSDLAGEDEQFF.

The V and J genes are TRBV7-8 and TRBJ2-7, with 12 bases matching TRBD2. J lost 2 bases, V lost 6 bases, and 11 bases had no gene match. CDR1 is SGHVS, CDR2 FQNEAQ, per germline. CDR3 size: 17 residues. The chain's CDR3 is CASRYSSLAGGPYEQYF. CDR3 nucleotide sequence: TGTGCCAGCAGATATTCATCTCTAGCGGGAGGGCCCTACGAGCAGTACTTC.

This rearrangement joins TRBV5-1 to TRBJ1-1; maybe TRBD1 (6 bases). Trimming took 0 bases from V and 7 from J, leaving 10 bases between them. Looked up from germline, CDR1 is SGHRS and CDR2 is YFSETQ. The CDR3 totals 13 residues. In DNA, the CDR3 is TGCGCCAGCAGCTTGGCGGGGGGCCTTGAAGCTTTCTTT. Translation: CASSLAGGLEAFF.

The chain is built from TRBV5-8 and TRBJ1-1; D is perhaps TRBD1 (6 bases). This CDR3 comprises 15 residues. Trimming cost V 0 bases and J 4 bases, with 13 bases left between them. The V gene's germline CDR1 is SGHTS and CDR2 YDEGEE. The CDR3 nucleotides are TGTGCCAGCAGCTTGGGCACAGGGAGGGGCACTGAAGCTTTCTTT. Protein sequence: CASSLGTGRGTEAFF.

CDR3 sequence reads: CASSQVSWGTRSSYNEQFF. The CDR3 coding sequence is TGTGCCAGCAGCCAGGTTAGCTGGGGCACCCGGAGCTCCTACAATGAGCAGTTCTTC. The rearrangement uses TRBV14 and TRBJ2-1, with D tentatively TRBD1 (5 bases). The V gene lost 3 bases and the J gene lost 0 bases, with 21 bases spanning the gap. Germline V gene lookup returns CDR1 SGHDN and CDR2 FVKESK. The CDR3 extends over 19 amino acids.